This T cell receptor beta chain was identified in a study of CXCR3-negative and CXCR3-positive naive CD8 T cells. Comment on this clonotype: What it binds is unknown.

CD45RO-CCR7+CD27+CD95- cells counted as naive CD8+ T cells. Germline V gene sequence: CDR1 SGHTA, CDR2 FQGTGA. The CDR3 has 13 amino acids. The study's findings and limits: Naive CXCR3-positive and CXCR3-negative cells shared similar TRBV-TRBJ usage, unlike memory cells.

UMI-labeled 5' RACE TRB cDNA libraries were prepared from the cells. TCRdb re-called the 5' RACE reads and catalogs CDR3 proteins one per entry, DNA excluded. Its clone listing holds around 26,000 distinct CDR3 sequences. This receptor was obtained from a human donor in good health. Some clones in this sample may be carry-over from other donors' samples. The chain joins TRBV7-3 to TRBJ2-7. Sequenced sample: naive CXCR3- CD8+ T cells from blood. Documented subset: CD45RO-CCR7+CD27+CD95- naive CD8+ T cells lacking CXCR3 (TNR3-). CDR3 sequence: CASSPGSTYEQYF.